Following are 6 T cell receptor beta chains from one sample sequenced in a study of OX40 agonist ivuxolimab in advanced cancers. TCRdb keeps only in-frame clones here, not all; method: immunoSEQ multiplex PCR. The repertoire holds approximately 72,000 clones, with around 88% as singletons. This sample comprised CD4+ or CD8+ T cells sorted from blood, obtained in a trial of the OX40 agonist ivuxolimab. The receptors stem from an adult with an advanced solid tumor such as melanoma, head and neck, liver or kidney cancer.

The chain recombines TRBV9 with TRBJ1-6; 7 nucleotides match TRBD1. Germline CDR1 is SGDLS and CDR2 is YYNGEE. V was clipped by 2 bases and J by 7 bases; unmatched bases: 6. CDR3 size: 15 residues. The CDR3 here is CASSVTGMENSPLHF. The CDR3 DNA sequence: TGTGCCAGCAGCGTGACAGGGATGGAGAATTCACCCCTCCACTTT. The whole variable domain, filled in from reference TRBV9 and TRBJ1-6, reads DSGVTQTPKHLITATGQRVTLRCSPRSGDLSVYWYQQSLDQGLQFLIQYYNGEERAKGNILERFSAQQFPDLHSELNLSSLELGDSALYFCASSVTGMENSPLHFGNGTRLTVT.

This chain joins TRBV6-5 and TRBJ1-2, with TRBD1 matching 7 bases. Germline loops: CDR1 MNHEY, CDR2 SVGAGI. This CDR3 has 14 amino acids. V was clipped by 5 bases and J by 1 base; unmatched bases: 4. The CDR3 coding sequence is TGTGCCAGCAGTACAGGGGCCGTTAACTATGGCTACACCTTC. Translating gives CASSTGAVNYGYTF.

J is TRBJ1-1 and V is TRBV11-1; unclear D gene. Germline lookup yields CDR1 SGHAT and CDR2 FQDESV (reference sequence). The V and J ends lost 4 bases and 3 bases respectively, with 9 bases between them. This CDR3 region has 13 residues. CDR3 coding DNA: TGTGCCAGCAGCTCTCAGCAGGACACTGAAGCTTTCTTT. It encodes CASSSQQDTEAFF. The full variable domain, rest sourced from reference TRBV11-1 and TRBJ1-1, is EAEVAQSPRYKITEKSQAVAFWCDPISGHATLYWYRQILGQGPELLVQFQDESVVDDSQLPKDRFSAERLKGVDSTLKIQPAELGDSAMYLCASSSQQDTEAFFGQGTRLTVV.

This clone appeared once. This rearrangement joins TRBV7-2 to TRBJ1-4; possibly TRBD1 for D (6 bases). Germline V gene sequence: CDR1 SGHTA, CDR2 FQGNSA. The germline V and J ends were trimmed by 5 bases and 6 bases, with 13 bases remaining between them. The CDR3 is 14 residues long. For the CDR3, the DNA is TGTGCCAGCAGCAGTGGGGGGGCGGATGAAAAACTGTTTTTT. Its protein product is CASSSGGADEKLFF. The whole variable domain, filled in from reference TRBV7-2 and TRBJ1-4, reads GAGVSQSPSNKVTEKGKDVELRCDPISGHTALYWYRQSLGQGLEFLIYFQGNSAPDKSGLPSDRFSAERTGGSVSTLTIQRTQQEDSAVYLCASSSGGADEKLFFGSGTQLSVL.

The chain uses TRBV6-6 and TRBJ1-6; TRBD1 is a possible D gene (5 bases). V was shortened by 5 bases and J by 7 bases, with 18 bases between the two germline ends. The CDR3 consists of 16 residues. Germline V lookup: CDR1 MNHNY, CDR2 SVGAGI (reference sequence). CDR3 sequence reads: CASSRGGGAANSPLHF. The CDR3 bases are TGTGCCAGCAGTCGTGGGGGAGGCGCGGCCAATTCACCCCTCCACTTT.

The chain joins TRBV6-6 to TRBJ1-5, with D perhaps matching TRBD1 (6 bases). The V gene's germline CDR1 is MNHNY and CDR2 SVGAGI (reference sequence). This CDR3 has 16 amino acids. V was pared by 5 bases and J by 3 bases, with 17 bases between. The CDR3 here is CASSPKNQGYNQPQHF. The CDR3 DNA reads as TGTGCCAGCAGTCCCAAAAATCAGGGGTACAATCAGCCCCAGCATTTT.